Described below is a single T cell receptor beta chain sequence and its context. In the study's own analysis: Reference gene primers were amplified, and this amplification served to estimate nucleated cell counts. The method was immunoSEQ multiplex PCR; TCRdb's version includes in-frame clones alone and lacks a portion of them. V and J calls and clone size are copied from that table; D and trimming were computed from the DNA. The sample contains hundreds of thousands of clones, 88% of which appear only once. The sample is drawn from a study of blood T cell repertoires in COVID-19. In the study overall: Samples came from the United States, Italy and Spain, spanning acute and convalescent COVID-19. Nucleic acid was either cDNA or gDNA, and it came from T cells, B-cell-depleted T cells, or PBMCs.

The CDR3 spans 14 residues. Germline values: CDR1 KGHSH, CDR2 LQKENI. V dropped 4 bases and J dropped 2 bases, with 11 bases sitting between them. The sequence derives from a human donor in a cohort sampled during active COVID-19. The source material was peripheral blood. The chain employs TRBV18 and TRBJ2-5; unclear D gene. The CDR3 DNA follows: TGTGCCAGCTCACTCCTACAGACACAAGAGACCCAGTACTTC. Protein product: CASSLLQTQETQYF.